The present entry profiles one T cell receptor beta chain with its context. Its specificity is not known. Stated treatment: roughly ten-day PBMC culture with coronavirus spike peptide pools or control peptides (ViraFEST assay). These data are taken from a study of vaccination and CD4 T cells after COVID-19. Once obtained from cultured CD4+ T cells, the DNA was sequenced using the Oncomine TCR Beta short-read assay. TCRdb re-called the PCR reads through MiXCR, storing one row per CDR3 protein. The data show roughly 3,300 distinct CDR3 sequences, 60% to 85% seen once. This CDR3 is built from 15 residues. V dropped 3 bases and J dropped 0 bases, with 9 bases sitting between them. Regarding the study as a whole: It was found that, in convalescent patients, 304 of 307 vaccine-specific clones were spike mono-reactive.

The sequence derives from a human donor who had recovered from COVID-19. This rearrangement joins TRBV12-3 or TRBV12-4 to TRBJ1-3; the D is unclear. Sequencing was performed on CD4+ T cells from blood, cultured in vitro. The CDR3 is CASSLDAASGNTIYF. The CDR3 coding sequence is TGTGCCAGCAGTTTGGACGCCGCCTCTGGAAACACCATATATTTT.